The 9 T cell receptor beta chains in this list originate from one sample, sequenced in a study of monozygotic twins with inflammatory bowel disease. For each CDR3 protein, TCRdb gives one entry from its re-call of the 5' RACE reads, without DNA. Its table lists more than 300,000 distinct CDR3 sequences. The sequenced material came from blood. Source of these receptors: a human donor with ulcerative colitis or Crohn's disease, or a healthy co-twin of an affected twin (not recorded which).

This chain joins TRBV12-3 or TRBV12-4 and TRBJ1-2; TCRdb proposes TRBD1, but this gene call is untestable without DNA. There are 14 residues in the CDR3. CDR3 sequence: CASSTTGVGYGYTF.

This chain joins TRBV6-5 and TRBJ2-7. The CDR3 sequence is 14 residues long. CDR1 MNHEY and CDR2 SVGAGI come from the germline V gene. The CDR3 reads CASSYDVVSYEQYF.

The V gene is TRBV7-6, the J gene TRBJ2-1. Germline-derived CDR1 and CDR2 are SGHVS and FNYEAQ. The CDR3 has 14 residues. The CDR3 sequence: CASSSEPSYNEQFF.

The chain employs TRBV18 and TRBJ1-6; the D call from TCRdb, TRBD1, cannot be confirmed without DNA. The CDR3 has 15 amino acids. From germline, CDR1 is KGHSH and CDR2 LQKENI. The CDR3 loop reads CASSDMTGGDSPLHF.

The chain recombines TRBV5-1 with TRBJ1-1; the D call of TRBD1 rests on TCRdb alone, since no DNA is present to check it. The CDR3 loop spans 16 amino acids. CDR1 is SGHRS and CDR2 is YFSETQ in the germline V gene. CDR3 protein: CASSLGQGAMNTEAFF.

This chain joins TRBV7-2 and TRBJ2-3; the TRBD2 assignment by TCRdb is unverifiable without DNA. This CDR3 has 16 residues. The germline V gene has CDR1 SGHTA and CDR2 FQGNSA. The chain's CDR3 is CASSYHPAGGPDTQYF.

The rearrangement links TRBV4-1 to TRBJ1-2. CDR1 MGHRA and CDR2 YSYEKL come from the germline V gene. The CDR3 length is 15 residues. CDR3 amino acids: CASSHPFGQFDGYTF.

This chain joins TRBV27 and TRBJ2-6. Germline assignment: CDR1 MNHEY and CDR2 SMNVEV (reference sequence). The CDR3 extends over 12 amino acids. The CDR3 reads CASSFLANVLTF.

The rearrangement uses TRBV5-1 and TRBJ2-2. This CDR3 spans 14 amino acids. Looked up from germline, CDR1 is SGHRS and CDR2 is YFSETQ. CDR3 amino acids: CASSLGTNTGELFF.